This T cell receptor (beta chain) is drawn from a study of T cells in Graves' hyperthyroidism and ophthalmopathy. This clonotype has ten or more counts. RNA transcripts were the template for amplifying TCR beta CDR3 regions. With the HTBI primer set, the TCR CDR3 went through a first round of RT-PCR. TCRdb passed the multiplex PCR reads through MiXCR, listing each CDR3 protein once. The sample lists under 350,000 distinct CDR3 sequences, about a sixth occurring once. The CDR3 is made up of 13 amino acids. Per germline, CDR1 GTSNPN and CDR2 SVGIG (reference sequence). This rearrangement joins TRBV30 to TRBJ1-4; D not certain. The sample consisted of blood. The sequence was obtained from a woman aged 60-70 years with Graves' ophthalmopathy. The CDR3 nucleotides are TGTGGCGCGACACGTTTGGGTAATGAAAAACTGTTTTTT. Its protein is CGATRLGNEKLFF. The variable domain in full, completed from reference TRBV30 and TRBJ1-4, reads SQTIHQWPATLVQPVGSPLSLECTVEGTSNPNLYWYRQAAGRGLQLLFYSVGIGQISSEVPQNLSASRPQDRQFILSSKKLLLSDSGFYLCGATRLGNEKLFFGSGTQLSVL.